A selection of T cell receptor beta chains follows, all from one sample in a study of T cell repertoires in cytomegalovirus infection. TCRdb passed the reads through MiXCR, listing each CDR3 protein once. In the table there are about 130,000 distinct CDR3 sequences, 7.5% to 9% of which are singletons. The sample comprised PBMCs. The receptors originated from a human donor in good health (CMV status not recorded). Some clones in this sample may be carry-over from other donors' samples. Each CDR3 is given with its conserved first and last residue. The D gene is left open where the match is weak. Size is omitted from some rows. Given values are once, few, many or a class for expanded clones.

j_call	d_call	clone_size	v_call	cdr3_aa	cdr3_nt
TRBJ1-2	TRBD1	many	TRBV11-2	CASSLHRGLGYTF	TGTGCCAGCAGCTTACACAGGGGGCTTGGCTACACCTTC
TRBJ1-6	NA	few	TRBV12-3/TRBV12-4	CASSRQNNSPLHF	TGTGCCAGCAGTAGACAGAATAATTCACCCCTCCACTTT
TRBJ1-5	TRBD1	NA	TRBV2	CASSGWGQGGMGYSNQPQHF	TGTGCCAGCAGTGGTTGGGGGCAGGGGGGTATGGGCTATAGCAATCAGCCCCAGCATTTT
TRBJ1-6	NA	few	TRBV15	CATSRGGISPLHF	TGTGCCACCAGCAGAGGTGGGATTTCACCCCTCCACTTT
TRBJ1-6	NA	many	TRBV2	CASSASQDPPYF	TGTGCCAGCAGTGCCTCTCAGGACCCGCCATACTTT
TRBJ2-7	TRBD2	few	TRBV20-1	CSAVRGGNEQYF	TGCAGTGCTGTGCGGGGAGGGAACGAGCAGTACTTC
TRBJ2-5	TRBD2	many	TRBV11-2	CASSPPGRGFGKTQYF	TGTGCCAGCAGCCCCCCCGGGCGGGGGTTCGGAAAGACCCAGTACTTC
TRBJ2-7	TRBD2	many	TRBV28	CASSASRPGGGGSSYEQYF	TGTGCCAGCAGTGCCTCCCGCCCGGGCGGGGGGGGGAGCTCCTACGAGCAGTACTTC
TRBJ1-5	NA	many	TRBV24-1	CATSEGRRGNQPQHF	TGTGCCACCAGTGAGGGAAGGAGGGGCAATCAGCCCCAGCATTTT
TRBJ1-6	NA	many	TRBV28	CASSSSPYNSPLHF	TGTGCCAGCAGTTCTTCACCCTATAATTCACCCCTCCACTTT
TRBJ2-3	TRBD1	many	TRBV6-5	CASSYFPPGQGGDTQYF	TGTGCCAGCAGTTACTTCCCACCGGGACAGGGTGGAGATACGCAGTATTTT
TRBJ1-5	NA	many	TRBV12-3/TRBV12-4	CASSLQGYNQPQHF	TGTGCCAGCAGTTTACAGGGTTACAATCAGCCCCAGCATTTT
TRBJ1-5	TRBD1	many	TRBV12-3/TRBV12-4	CASSRTGNQPQHF	TGTGCCAGCAGCCGGACAGGGAATCAGCCCCAGCATTTT
TRBJ1-1	TRBD1	NA	TRBV5-4	CASSPPGQGYTEAFF	TGTGCCAGCAGCCCACCGGGACAGGGGTACACTGAAGCTTTCTTT